The clone carrying this TCR beta chain turned up a few times. The antigen is not known. The CDR3 extends over 13 amino acids. Germline CDR1 is ENHRY and CDR2 is SYGVKD. Trimming removed 10 bases from V and 0 bases from J, with 12 bases in between. Quantitative 5'-RACE with molecular barcodes produced the TCR beta libraries. TCRdb re-called the 5' RACE reads with MiXCR, one entry per CDR3 protein. The repertoire consists of just over 150,000 distinct CDR3 sequences, with about 16% occurring once and the leading ten covering 7.8%. The sample belongs to a study of CD8 T cells in ankylosing spondylitis. Study observations and caveats: Reports say disease-linked clones showed up significantly more in matched ankylosing spondylitis synovial fluid. Among TCR beta sequences, a motif of 7 to 9 highly homologous variants appeared characteristic of ankylosing spondylitis blood.

The chain joins TRBV10-3 to TRBJ1-2; no definite D call. The specimen was blood, either unsorted or a sorted T cell fraction (not recorded which). The clonotype originates from a male donor with ankylosing spondylitis or in good health (not recorded which). The CDR3, as DNA: TGTGCCACCATCGGCGGCCCTAACTATGGCTACACCTTC. Translating it yields CATIGGPNYGYTF.